Described below is a single T cell receptor (beta chain) sequence and its context. Seattle cases were enrolled at active infection and followed longitudinally. Source study methods: Estimated nucleated cell counts came from reference gene primer amplification. Measured with immunoSEQ multiplex PCR; TCRdb has only the in-frame clones, and not every one. That table gives V, J and clone size, and the DNA gave D and trimming. The table has roughly 200,000 clones, around 86% seen once. The data originate from a study of blood T cell repertoires in COVID-19. Background on the study: From the United States, Italy and Spain came samples of acute and convalescent COVID-19.

CDR1 SGHAT and CDR2 FQNNGV come from the germline V gene. V was cut by 7 bases and J by 7 bases, with 17 bases left in between. The CDR3 runs 15 residues. Source material: peripheral blood. V usage is TRBV11-2 and J usage is TRBJ1-6; D remains unclear. The sequence came from a woman aged 45-59 years with COVID-19, enrolled during active disease. The CDR3: CASTPMGVTNSPLHF. The CDR3 DNA reads as TGTGCCAGCACCCCTATGGGAGTCACCAATTCACCCCTCCACTTT.